Presented here are 14 T cell receptor beta chains from one specimen sequenced in a study of T cells after yellow fever vaccination. TCRdb ran MiXCR on the 5' RACE reads and lists one entry per CDR3 protein. The sample has 150,000 to 200,000 distinct CDR3 sequences, more than 9.5% seen once. The sample consisted of CD8+ T cells sorted from PBMCs, taken 15 days after the yellow fever booster vaccination. The source is a man younger than 35 who received the YFV17D yellow fever vaccine.

This clonotype was seen a few times. The chain employs TRBV10-1 and TRBJ2-5, with D perhaps being TRBD1 or TRBD2 (5 bases each). This CDR3 comprises 20 residues. The ends were cut back, 4 bases at V and 5 bases at J, with 32 bases in the middle. Germline V gives CDR1 WNHNN, CDR2 SYGVQD (reference sequence). CDR3 nucleotide sequence: TGCGCCAGCAGTGTGTTAAAACATCGGGGAATACCGGGACCCAGGGAGACCCAGTACTTC. This codes for CASSVLKHRGIPGPRETQYF.

This clonotype was counted a few times. The chain has TRBV20-1 and TRBJ2-3; TRBD2 matches at 12 bases. The CDR3 runs to 16 residues. In germline, CDR1 is DFQATT, CDR2 SNEGSKA (reference sequence). After removal of 6 bases from V and 4 bases from J, the junction contained 11 bases not matched to a gene. The CDR3 here is CSAEILAGGGADTQYF. The CDR3 nucleotides are TGCAGTGCGGAGATACTAGCGGGGGGAGGGGCAGATACGCAGTATTTT.

A few counts support this clonotype. V gene TRBV4-1 combines with J gene TRBJ1-2; tentatively, D is TRBD1 (6 bases). The CDR3 has 15 amino acids. V was clipped by 1 base and J by 4 bases, with 13 bases between them. The germline CDR1 and CDR2 sequences are MGHRA and YSYEKL. The CDR3 DNA follows: TGCGCCAGCAGCCAAGTGACAGGAGGGGGCTATGGCTACACCTTC. It yields the protein CASSQVTGGGYGYTF.

In this sample, this clonotype turned up many times. The chain recombines TRBV7-9 with TRBJ1-6, with D perhaps TRBD1 (5 bases). The CDR3 runs to 13 residues. Germline-derived CDR1 and CDR2 are SEHNR and FQNEAQ (reference sequence). The V end lost 3 bases, the J end lost 7 bases, and 7 bases lay between the germline ends. Here the CDR3 reads CASSLAGNSPLHF. CDR3 coding DNA: TGTGCCAGCAGCTTGGCAGGGAATTCACCCCTCCACTTT. Drawing the rest from reference TRBV7-9 and TRBJ1-6, the complete variable domain is DTGVSQNPRHKITKRGQNVTFRCDPISEHNRLYWYRQTLGQGPEFLTYFQNEAQLEKSRLLSDRFSAERPKGSFSTLEIQRTEQGDSAMYLCASSLAGNSPLHFGNGTRLTVT.

This clonotype was observed at least ten times. V and J are TRBV4-3 and TRBJ2-6, with a possible D match to TRBD2 (5 bases). Germline values: CDR1 LGHNA, CDR2 YSLEER. Trimming shortened V by 2 bases and J by 0 bases, and 8 bases separated the two germline ends. The CDR3 is 16 amino acids. In DNA form, the CDR3 reads TGCGCCAGCAGCCAACCCGAGGGCTCTGGGGCCAACGTCCTGACTTTC. The encoded protein is CASSQPEGSGANVLTF.

The chain links TRBV13 to TRBJ2-7; 9 bases fit TRBD2. There are 15 residues in the CDR3. Looked up from germline, CDR1 is PRHDT and CDR2 is FYEKMQ (reference sequence). The J segment lost 4 bases and the V segment lost 6 bases, leaving 10 bases of the junction unmatched. CDR3 region: CASSRSGLAGYEQYF. The CDR3 DNA follows: TGTGCCAGCAGTCGGAGTGGTCTAGCGGGATACGAGCAGTACTTC.

The chain joins TRBV9 to TRBJ1-5, with a weak D call TRBD1 (5 bases). In germline, CDR1 is SGDLS, CDR2 YYNGEE. This CDR3 comprises 17 residues. With 4 bases removed from V and 0 bases from J, the gap between germline ends came to 17 bases. The CDR3 here is CASSRWGDAPSNQPQHF. The DNA for the CDR3 is TGTGCCAGCAGCCGCTGGGGGGACGCCCCTAGCAATCAGCCCCAGCATTTT. Full variable domain (outside the CDR3, taken from reference TRBV9 and TRBJ1-5): DSGVTQTPKHLITATGQRVTLRCSPRSGDLSVYWYQQSLDQGLQFLIQYYNGEERAKGNILERFSAQQFPDLHSELNLSSLELGDSALYFCASSRWGDAPSNQPQHFGDGTRLSIL.

In its sample, this clonotype was seen a few times. The chain couples TRBV19 to TRBJ2-3, with 13 bases matching TRBD2. This CDR3 spans 16 amino acids. The germline gives CDR1 LNHDA, CDR2 SQIVND (reference sequence). J gave up 2 bases and V 5 bases, and 4 bases lay outside the gene matches. CDR3: CASSEGLAGITDTQYF. CDR3 nucleotide sequence: TGTGCCAGTAGTGAGGGACTAGCGGGGATCACAGATACGCAGTATTTT.

This clonotype was picked up many times. V and J are TRBV14 and TRBJ1-1; a weak D match, TRBD1 (5 bases). V dropped 0 bases and J dropped 5 bases, with 13 bases sitting between them. In germline, CDR1 is SGHDN, CDR2 FVKESK. The CDR3 is 15 amino acids. The CDR3 DNA reads as TGTGCCAGCAGCCAAGATGGGGCAGGGTGGACTGAAGCTTTCTTT. This gives the protein CASSQDGAGWTEAFF.

This clonotype has only a few counts. The V call is TRBV4-3, the J call TRBJ2-2; D unresolved. Trimming removed 0 bases at V and 7 bases at J, with 6 bases between. Germline V gene lookup returns CDR1 LGHNA and CDR2 YSLEER. The CDR3 runs to 13 residues. The CDR3 DNA sequence: TGCGCCAGCAGCCAAGAGGGTTACGGGGAGCTGTTTTTT. Encoded protein: CASSQEGYGELFF.

The chain employs TRBV19 and TRBJ2-2, with 11 bases matching TRBD1. Germline V gene lookup returns CDR1 LNHDA and CDR2 SQIVND (reference sequence). The CDR3 is 17 residues long. Losses at the gene ends were 7 bases for V and 6 bases for J; bases not matched to a gene: 13. For the CDR3, the DNA is TGTGCCAGTACACCGGGACAGGGGGGCTTAACGGCCGGGGAGCTGTTTTTT. This translates into CASTPGQGGLTAGELFF.

The chain is built from TRBV27 and TRBJ2-2; 13 bases align to TRBD2. The CDR3 runs 17 residues. From germline, CDR1 is MNHEY and CDR2 SMNVEV (reference sequence). Unmatched junction bases numbered 7, after V lost 7 bases and J lost 2 bases. The CDR3 loop is CASTGTSGAFNTGELFF. CDR3 sequence (DNA): TGTGCCAGCACCGGGACTAGCGGGGCCTTTAACACCGGGGAGCTGTTTTTT.

Here the CDR3 reads CSARVGYEQFF. CDR3 bases: TGCAGTGCTAGAGTCGGGTACGAGCAGTTCTTC. The chain has TRBV20-1 and TRBJ2-1, with D hard to call. CDR1 and CDR2 (germline): DFQATT, SNEGSKA (reference sequence). CDR3 size: 11 residues. V lost 1 base, J lost 10 bases, and 8 bases lay in between.

This clonotype has just a few counts. V usage is TRBV12-3 or TRBV12-4 and J usage is TRBJ1-2; D uncertain. The CDR3 has 13 residues. The V end was cut by 2 bases, the J end by 2 bases, with 6 bases between. CDR3 in amino acids: CASSLSENYGYTF. The CDR3 DNA reads as TGTGCCAGCAGTTTATCGGAAAACTATGGCTACACCTTC.